These 29 T cell receptor beta chains share one sample of origin, sequenced in a study of blood T cell repertoires in COVID-19. Assay: immunoSEQ multiplex PCR; the TCRdb copy retains only in-frame clones and omits some. The sample holds some 230,000 clones, approximately 78% seen once. The source material was peripheral blood. These receptor sequences come from a woman older than 75 with COVID-19, enrolled during active disease.

V usage is TRBV11-2 and J usage is TRBJ2-6; weak D call: TRBD2 (6 bases). The germline V gene has CDR1 SGHAT and CDR2 FQNNGV. The CDR3 extends over 16 amino acids. The ends were cut back, 4 bases at V and 1 base at J, with 11 bases in the middle. As DNA, the CDR3 is TGTGCCAGCAGCTGGCGGGGAGGATCTGGGGCCAACGTCCTGACTTTC. Translated: CASSWRGGSGANVLTF.

With regard to this clone: A read error may account for a junction end that differs from germline. The rearrangement joins TRBV7-7 to TRBJ1-2; D not resolved. The CDR3 consists of 15 residues. Germline CDR1 is SSHAT and CDR2 is FNYEAQ (reference sequence). The CDR3 sequence: CASSLAKTRRYGYTF. CDR3 nucleotide sequence: TGTGCTAGCAGCTTAGCGAAAACTCGCCGTTATGGCTACACCTTC. The whole variable domain, remainder taken from reference TRBV7-7 and TRBJ1-2, is GAGVSQSPRYKVTKRGQDVTLRCDPISSHATLYWYQQALGQGPEFLTYFNYEAQPDKSGLPSDRFSAERPEGSISTLTIQRTEQRDSAMYRCASSLAKTRRYGYTFGSGTRLTVV.

The J gene is TRBJ2-5, the V gene TRBV7-2; TRBD2 matches 7 bases. The CDR3 loop spans 14 amino acids. The V gene end was trimmed by 0 bases and the J gene end by 4 bases; junction bases not matched to a gene: 2. The germline CDR1 and CDR2 sequences are SGHTA and FQGNSA. The CDR3 coding sequence is TGTGCCAGCAGCTTAGCGGGAGGGCGAGAGACCCAGTACTTC. This encodes CASSLAGGRETQYF.

The gene calls are TRBV27 and TRBJ1-6, with TRBD1 as a possible D gene (6 bases). Per germline, CDR1 MNHEY and CDR2 SMNVEV (reference sequence). The CDR3 is 14 amino acids. Trimming stripped 4 bases from V and 4 bases from J, with 8 bases between. CDR3 sequence: CASSWGQYNSPLHF. CDR3 nucleotides: TGTGCCAGCAGTTGGGGACAATATAATTCACCCCTCCACTTT.

The chain employs TRBV28 and TRBJ1-1; no clear D gene. Germline assignment: CDR1 MDHEN and CDR2 SYDVKM. V lost 5 bases and J 8 bases, leaving 12 bases between the germline ends. The CDR3 loop spans 12 amino acids. CDR3 DNA: TGTGCCAGCAGTCTGGAGCGACGGGAAGCTTTCTTT. It is translated as CASSLERREAFF.

CDR3 protein: CASSLVVTSSYNEQFF. For the CDR3, the DNA is TGTGCCAGCAGCTTGGTGGTCACCAGCTCCTACAATGAGCAGTTCTTC. J is TRBJ2-1 and V is TRBV5-6; unclear D gene. Germline values: CDR1 SGHDT, CDR2 YYEEEE. Trimming stripped 0 bases from V and 0 bases from J, with 10 bases between. The CDR3 length is 16 residues.

The rearrangement links TRBV2 to TRBJ1-1; D uncertain. Germline CDR1 reads SNHLY; CDR2 reads FYNNEI. With 5 bases removed from V and 4 bases from J, the gap between germline ends came to 11 bases. This CDR3 is 13 amino acids long. CDR3 sequence (DNA): TGTGCCAGCAGTCGGGAGTGGGGCACTGAAGCTTTCTTT. Amino acid sequence: CASSREWGTEAFF. The entire variable domain, with the rest obtained from reference TRBV2 and TRBJ1-1, is as follows: EPEVTQTPSHQVTQMGQEVILRCVPISNHLYFYWYRQILGQKVEFLVSFYNNEISEKSEIFDDQFSVERPDGSNFTLKIRSTKLEDSAMYFCASSREWGTEAFFGQGTRLTVV.

This chain joins TRBV4-1 and TRBJ2-3; D possibly corresponds to TRBD1 (5 bases). CDR3 size: 16 residues. Germline CDR1 MGHRA, CDR2 YSYEKL. V was pared by 1 base and J by 5 bases, with 16 bases between. In DNA, the CDR3 is TGCGCCAGCAGCCAAGGGGGAAGGGGCTGGGGAGATACGCAGTATTTT. It translates to CASSQGGRGWGDTQYF.

The count of this clone is one. The chain has TRBV6-5 and TRBJ2-3, with 7 nucleotides matching TRBD1. V lost 6 bases to trimming and J lost 3 bases; unmatched junction nucleotides: 6. The CDR3 consists of 14 residues. Germline-derived CDR1 and CDR2 are MNHEY and SVGAGI. CDR3 in amino acids: CASRKGATTDTQYF. The CDR3 nucleotides are TGTGCCAGCAGGAAGGGGGCGACGACAGATACGCAGTATTTT.

This chain joins TRBV4-2 and TRBJ2-7, with 8 bases fitting TRBD2. The germline V gene encodes CDR1 LGHNA and CDR2 YNFKEQ. With V trimmed by 2 bases and J by 5 bases, 8 bases remained unmatched. The CDR3 runs 15 residues. CDR3 amino acids: CASSQRVAGPNEQYF. The CDR3 DNA sequence: TGTGCCAGCAGCCAACGTGTAGCGGGACCGAACGAGCAGTACTTC.

The rearrangement links TRBV6-6 to TRBJ1-3; D is unresolved. Germline lookup yields CDR1 MNHNY and CDR2 SVGAGI (reference sequence). The CDR3 covers 14 residues. V dropped 7 bases and J dropped 0 bases, with 10 bases sitting between them. The CDR3 DNA reads as TGTGCCAGCAATAGCCTTAGCTCTGGAAACACCATATATTTT. Protein: CASNSLSSGNTIYF.

The chain is built from TRBV20-1 and TRBJ2-7, with 12 positions matching TRBD2. Germline assignment: CDR1 DFQATT and CDR2 SNEGSKA (reference sequence). This CDR3 has 17 residues. V lost 3 bases and J lost 5; bases outside the gene matches: 14. The CDR3 DNA is TGCAGTGCTAGTAAGTTTGGCAGGACTAGCGGGAAGGACGAGCAGTACTTC. Encoded protein: CSASKFGRTSGKDEQYF.

This clone turned up a few times. This chain links TRBV19 with TRBJ2-3, with D perhaps TRBD2 (5 bases). This CDR3 contains 16 residues. V was clipped by 0 bases and J by 5 bases, with 15 bases between them. CDR1 is LNHDA and CDR2 is SQIVND in the germline V gene (reference sequence). The DNA of the CDR3 is TGTGCCAGTAGTATAGAAGGGAGCTTCCCTGGAGATACGCAGTATTTT. It codes for CASSIEGSFPGDTQYF.

This chain links TRBV4-1 with TRBJ2-7; TRBD1 matches 7 bases. With V trimmed by 1 base and J by 3 bases, 15 bases remained unmatched. Germline CDR1 and CDR2: MGHRA and YSYEKL. The CDR3 sequence is 18 residues long. CDR3 sequence (DNA): TGCGCCAGCAGCCAAGGTCCGGGACAGACGGTATCCAGCTACGAGCAGTACTTC. Residues: CASSQGPGQTVSSYEQYF.

The gene calls are TRBV11-2 and TRBJ2-1, with a weak D call TRBD1 (6 bases). The V gene's germline CDR1 is SGHAT and CDR2 FQNNGV. The CDR3 is 16 amino acids. Trimming cost V 1 base and J 3 bases, with 13 bases left between them. CDR3 protein: CASSLGLRDIYNEQFF. Written as DNA, the CDR3 is TGTGCCAGCAGCTTAGGACTCCGGGACATCTACAATGAGCAGTTCTTC.

This clone was counted only a few times. The chain couples TRBV5-1 to TRBJ2-7, with a weak D call TRBD2 (6 bases). The CDR3 is made up of 14 amino acids. V lost 1 base, J lost 3 bases, and 11 bases lay in between. Germline CDR1 is SGHRS and CDR2 is YFSETQ. CDR3 sequence: CASSLRREFYEQYF. Here the CDR3 DNA reads TGCGCCAGCAGCTTGAGGCGGGAATTCTACGAGCAGTACTTC.

The chain combines TRBV20-1 with TRBJ1-1; D remains ambiguous. Germline lookup yields CDR1 DFQATT and CDR2 SNEGSKA (reference sequence). V dropped 4 bases and J dropped 2 bases, with 5 bases sitting between them. The CDR3 has 11 residues. The DNA of the CDR3 is TGCAGTGCTACACATAACACTGAAGCTTTCTTT. It specifies CSATHNTEAFF.

The chain links TRBV12-1 to TRBJ2-1; the table's D call, TRBD2, was not checked against the DNA. TRBV12-1 is classified as a pseudogene. This CDR3 spans 14 amino acids. CDR3 loop: CASSSENSGNEQFF. CDR3 DNA: TGTGCCAGCAGCTCCGAGAATAGCGGCAATGAGCAGTTCTTC.

The chain is built from TRBV6-4 and TRBJ1-6; the D is unclear. Germline lookup yields CDR1 MRHNA and CDR2 SNTAGT. Trimming pared 0 bases from V and 8 bases from J, leaving 5 bases between. This CDR3 contains 13 residues. This chain's CDR3 is CASSDSADSPLHF. CDR3 DNA sequence: TGTGCCAGCAGTGACTCGGCAGATTCACCCCTCCACTTT.

This chain connects TRBV10-3 to TRBJ1-6; D remains unclear. Germline lookup yields CDR1 ENHRY and CDR2 SYGVKD. CDR3 size: 13 residues. V was shortened by 8 bases and J by 5 bases, with 10 bases between the two germline ends. Here the CDR3 reads CAIGYGDNSPLHF. The CDR3 DNA is TGTGCCATCGGGTACGGGGATAATTCACCCCTCCACTTT.

The gene calls are TRBV11-3 and TRBJ2-3; 10 nucleotides line up with TRBD2. The CDR3 totals 13 residues. V lost 6 bases and J lost 6; bases outside the gene matches: 3. Germline V lookup: CDR1 SGHNT, CDR2 YENEEA. In DNA form, the CDR3 reads TGTGCCAGCAGACCAGCGGGAGGGGATACGCAGTATTTT. This sequence encodes CASRPAGGDTQYF.

V gene TRBV28 combines with J gene TRBJ2-7, with a possible D match to TRBD1 (6 bases). There are 13 residues in the CDR3. Germline assignment: CDR1 MDHEN and CDR2 SYDVKM. CDR3 nucleotide sequence: TGTTCCACCCTGGACAGCCGCTCCTACGAGCAGTACTTC. Protein sequence: CSTLDSRSYEQYF.

The gene calls are TRBV30 and TRBJ1-4, with TRBD1 matching 10 bases. Germline V gene lookup returns CDR1 GTSNPN and CDR2 SVGIG (reference sequence). The CDR3 extends over 14 amino acids. The V segment lost 3 bases and the J segment 5 bases; nucleotides outside the gene matches: 3. The CDR3 here is CAWRWTGGNEKLFF. The CDR3 nucleotides are TGTGCCTGGAGATGGACAGGGGGAAATGAAAAACTGTTTTTT. Complete variable domain (other parts from reference TRBV30 and TRBJ1-4): SQTIHQWPATLVQPVGSPLSLECTVEGTSNPNLYWYRQAAGRGLQLLFYSVGIGQISSEVPQNLSASRPQDRQFILSSKKLLLSDSGFYLCAWRWTGGNEKLFFGSGTQLSVL.

The chain combines TRBV18 with TRBJ1-1; D gene unclear. This CDR3 contains 13 residues. V lost 2 bases to trimming and J lost 1 base, with 5 bases between them. Germline V gives CDR1 KGHSH, CDR2 LQKENI. In DNA form, the CDR3 reads TGTGCCAGCTCACCAACAGAGAACACTGAAGCTTTCTTT. As protein: CASSPTENTEAFF.

The V and J genes are TRBV27 and TRBJ2-2; TRBD1 matches 7 bases. The CDR3 length is 14 residues. V dropped 6 bases and J dropped 7; count of bases not matched to a gene: 8. The V gene's germline CDR1 is MNHEY and CDR2 SMNVEV (reference sequence). The CDR3 protein is CASSQDRAVGELFF. Written as DNA, the CDR3 is TGTGCCAGCAGCCAAGACAGGGCGGTCGGGGAGCTGTTTTTT.

This clone was counted a single time. The chain recombines TRBV4-3 with TRBJ2-7; D possibly corresponds to TRBD2 (6 bases). The CDR3 sequence is 13 residues long. From germline, CDR1 is LGHNA and CDR2 YSLEER. Between the trimmed V and J ends, which lost 0 bases and 7 bases, there was a span of 10 bases. CDR3 protein: CASSQEEGREQYF. The CDR3 nucleotides read TGCGCCAGCAGCCAAGAAGAGGGGAGGGAGCAGTACTTC.

This chain connects TRBV2 to TRBJ2-7; TRBD2 aligns across 7 bases. Unmatched junction bases numbered 12, after V lost 6 bases and J lost 13 bases. The CDR3 runs 12 residues. The germline CDR1 and CDR2 sequences are SNHLY and FYNNEI. The CDR3 DNA reads TGTGCCAGCAGCTCGGGAGCGGGGCGACGATACTTC. Its translation is CASSSGAGRRYF.

The chain links TRBV7-2 to TRBJ1-6; D is perhaps TRBD1 (6 bases). Germline CDR1 SGHTA, CDR2 FQGNSA. This CDR3 has 16 amino acids. V lost 1 base and J 6 bases, leaving 13 bases between the germline ends. For the CDR3, the DNA is TGTGCCAGCAGCTTAGGCCCGCCAGGGGTTAATTCACCCCTCCACTTT. Translating gives CASSLGPPGVNSPLHF.

This clone has more than one count but fewer than ten. CDR3 sequence: CSASHRGRSSGNTIYF. CDR3 nucleotide sequence: TGCAGTGCTAGTCACAGGGGGCGATCCTCTGGAAACACCATATATTTT. The chain is built from TRBV20-1 and TRBJ1-3; 9 bases line up with TRBD1. This CDR3 spans 16 amino acids. CDR1 DFQATT and CDR2 SNEGSKA come from the germline V gene (reference sequence). The ends lost 3 bases at V and 0 bases at J; junction bases unmatched: 6.